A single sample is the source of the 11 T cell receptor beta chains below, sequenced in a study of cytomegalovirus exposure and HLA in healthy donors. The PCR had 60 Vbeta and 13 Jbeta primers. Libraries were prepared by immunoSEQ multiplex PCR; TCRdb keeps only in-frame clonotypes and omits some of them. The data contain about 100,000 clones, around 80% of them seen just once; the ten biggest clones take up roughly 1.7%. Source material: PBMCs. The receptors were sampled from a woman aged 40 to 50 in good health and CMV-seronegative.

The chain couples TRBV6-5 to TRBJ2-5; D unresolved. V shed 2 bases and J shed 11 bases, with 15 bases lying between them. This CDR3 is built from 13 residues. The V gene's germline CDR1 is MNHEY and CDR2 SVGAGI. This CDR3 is CASSYGQWNKQYF. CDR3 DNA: TGTGCCAGCAGTTACGGGCAGTGGAACAAGCAGTACTTC.

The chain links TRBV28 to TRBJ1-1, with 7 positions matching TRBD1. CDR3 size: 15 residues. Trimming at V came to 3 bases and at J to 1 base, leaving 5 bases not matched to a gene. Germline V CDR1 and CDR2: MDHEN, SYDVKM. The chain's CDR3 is CASSFRGRRNTEAFF. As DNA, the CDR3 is TGTGCCAGCAGTTTTAGGGGGCGCCGGAACACTGAAGCTTTCTTT.

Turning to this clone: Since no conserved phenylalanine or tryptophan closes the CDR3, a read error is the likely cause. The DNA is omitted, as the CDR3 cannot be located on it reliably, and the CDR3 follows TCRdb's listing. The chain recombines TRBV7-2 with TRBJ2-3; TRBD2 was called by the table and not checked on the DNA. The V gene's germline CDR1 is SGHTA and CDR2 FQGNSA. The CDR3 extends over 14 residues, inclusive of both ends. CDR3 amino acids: CASSLGLAGGPKGV.

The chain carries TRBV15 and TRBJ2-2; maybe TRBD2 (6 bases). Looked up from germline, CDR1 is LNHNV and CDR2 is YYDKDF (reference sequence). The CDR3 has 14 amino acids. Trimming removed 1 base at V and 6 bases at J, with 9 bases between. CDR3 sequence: CATSRGGESGELFF. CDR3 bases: TGTGCCACCAGCAGAGGGGGGGAGTCCGGGGAGCTGTTTTTT.

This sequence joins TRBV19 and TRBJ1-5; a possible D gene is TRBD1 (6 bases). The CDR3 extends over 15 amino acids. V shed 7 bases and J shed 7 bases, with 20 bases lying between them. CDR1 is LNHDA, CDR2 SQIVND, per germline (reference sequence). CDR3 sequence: CASTPPQGFGQPQHF. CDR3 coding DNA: TGTGCCAGTACCCCCCCACAGGGTTTCGGACAGCCCCAGCATTTT. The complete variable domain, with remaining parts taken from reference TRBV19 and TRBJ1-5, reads DGGITQSPKYLFRKEGQNVTLSCEQNLNHDAMYWYRQDPGQGLRLIYYSQIVNDFQKGDIAEGYSVSREKKESFPLTVTSAQKNPTAFYLCASTPPQGFGQPQHFGDGTRLSIL.

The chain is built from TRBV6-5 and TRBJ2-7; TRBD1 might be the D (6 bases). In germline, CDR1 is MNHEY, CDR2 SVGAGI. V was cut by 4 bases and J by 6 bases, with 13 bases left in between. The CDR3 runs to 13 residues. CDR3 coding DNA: TGTGCCAGCAGTTCCCCAGGGGTGGGCGAGCAGTACTTC. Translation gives CASSSPGVGEQYF.

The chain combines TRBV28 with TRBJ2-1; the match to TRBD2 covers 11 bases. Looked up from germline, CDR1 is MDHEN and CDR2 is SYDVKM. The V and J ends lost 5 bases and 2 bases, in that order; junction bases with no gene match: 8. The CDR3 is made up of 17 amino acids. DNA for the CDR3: TGTGCCAGCAGTCCCGAATTGACTAGCGGGACCTACAATGAGCAGTTCTTC. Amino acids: CASSPELTSGTYNEQFF.

In nucleotides, the CDR3 is TGTGCCAGCAGTCCCCTGGGGCTGCAAGAGCAGTACTTC. Encoded protein: CASSPLGLQEQYF. The chain joins TRBV28 to TRBJ2-7, with D perhaps matching TRBD1 (5 bases). Germline CDR1 and CDR2: MDHEN and SYDVKM. Deletions cut 5 bases from V and 7 bases from J, with 15 bases between. The CDR3 is made up of 13 amino acids.

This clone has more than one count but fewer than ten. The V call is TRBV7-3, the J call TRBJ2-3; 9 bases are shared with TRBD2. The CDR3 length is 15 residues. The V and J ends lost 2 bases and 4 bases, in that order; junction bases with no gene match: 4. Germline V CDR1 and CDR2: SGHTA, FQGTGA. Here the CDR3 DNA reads TGTGCCAGCAGCTTACGGGGACTAGCAGCAGATACGCAGTATTTT. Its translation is CASSLRGLAADTQYF.

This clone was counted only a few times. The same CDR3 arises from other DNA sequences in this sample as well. The CDR3 nucleotides read TGTGCCAGCAGCTCCCACTCCTACGAGCAGTACTTC. Protein product: CASSSHSYEQYF. This rearrangement joins TRBV13 to TRBJ2-7; D gene ambiguous. CDR1 and CDR2 (germline): PRHDT, FYEKMQ (reference sequence). CDR3 length: 12 residues. V was trimmed by 4 bases and J by 0 bases, leaving 4 bases between them.

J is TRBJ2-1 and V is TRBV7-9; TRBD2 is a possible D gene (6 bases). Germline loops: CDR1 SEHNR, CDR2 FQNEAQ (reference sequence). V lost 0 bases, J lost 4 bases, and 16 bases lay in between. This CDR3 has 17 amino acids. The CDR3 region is CASSLAVLEGSYNEQFF. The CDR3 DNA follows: TGTGCCAGCAGCTTAGCGGTCTTGGAGGGATCGTACAATGAGCAGTTCTTC. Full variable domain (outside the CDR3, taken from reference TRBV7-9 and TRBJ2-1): DTGVSQNPRHKITKRGQNVTFRCDPISEHNRLYWYRQTLGQGPEFLTYFQNEAQLEKSRLLSDRFSAERPKGSFSTLEIQRTEQGDSAMYLCASSLAVLEGSYNEQFFGPGTRLTVL.